Listed below are T cell receptor beta chains from one sample, sequenced in a study of T cell responses to AZD1222 COVID-19 vaccine. The assay was immunoSEQ multiplex PCR, and TCRdb's table has in-frame clones only and misses some. The table lists roughly 120,000 clones, over 75% of them singletons. Specimen: peripheral blood, collected on day 0 of AZD1222 vaccination. The receptors originated from an adult in good health. Each CDR3 is given with its conserved first and last residue. A D gene is named only where the DNA matches it firmly. The size field is filled for only some rows; it gives once, few, many or a size class.

TRBD1,TRBV27,NA,TRBJ1-5,14,TGTGCCAGCAGTGCTGACAGGGGCTATCAGCCCCAGCATTTT,CASSADRGYQPQHF
TRBD2,TRBV19,NA,TRBJ2-3,15,TGTGCCAGTAGGGGGCCGGCGGGAGGGCTGGATACGCAGTATTTT,CASRGPAGGLDTQYF
NA,TRBV7-9,NA,TRBJ2-4,15,TGTGCCAGCACCCTCTCCTCCGCAGGGCAAAACATTCAGTACTTC,CASTLSSAGQNIQYF
NA,TRBV7-5,NA,TRBJ1-5,15,TGTGTCAGAAGCCGGGACAAGAATAGCAATCAGCCCCAGCATTTT,CVRSRDKNSNQPQHF
NA,TRBV27,few,TRBJ1-2,15,TGTGCCAGCAGTTCCATCAACGACAACAACTATGGCTACACCTTC,CASSSINDNNYGYTF
NA,TRBV4-2,NA,TRBJ1-2,13,TGTGCCAGCAGCCAAGCCGGTAACTATGGCTACACCTTC,CASSQAGNYGYTF
NA,TRBV7-2,NA,TRBJ1-2,16,TGTGCCAGCAGCTTAGTTGGGGGCCCGACTGGCTATGGCTACACCTTC,CASSLVGGPTGYGYTF
NA,TRBV5-4,once,TRBJ1-4,14,TGTGCCAGCAGCCAGGGACAAACAAATGAAAAACTGTTTTTT,CASSQGQTNEKLFF
TRBD2,TRBV7-2,NA,TRBJ2-1,15,TGTGCCAGCAGCTCCTCTGAGGGACTAGCGGGTGAAAAGTTCTTC,CASSSSEGLAGEKFF
NA,TRBV5-6,once,TRBJ1-2,14,TGTGCCAGCAGATACCGCGGGACTAACTATGGCTACACCTTC,CASRYRGTNYGYTF
NA,TRBV3-1/TRBV3-2,NA,TRBJ2-2,17,TGTGCCAGCAGCTACTCCCCCATCGGAGGGAACACCGGGGAGCTGTTTTTT,CASSYSPIGGNTGELFF
NA,TRBV7-2,NA,TRBJ2-2,15,TGTGCCAGCAGCTTAGGTCAGGCCAACACCGGGGAGCTGTTTTTT,CASSLGQANTGELFF